The 29 T cell receptor beta chains listed next were all sequenced from one sample in a study of blood T cell repertoires in COVID-19. Measured with immunoSEQ multiplex PCR; TCRdb has only the in-frame clones, and not every one. The sample records about 19,000 clones, roughly 90% being singletons. Material for sequencing was peripheral blood. Every receptor here comes from a human donor in a cohort sampled during active COVID-19.

The rearrangement joins TRBV6-6 to TRBJ2-3, with 15 positions matching TRBD2. Unmatched junction bases numbered 4, after V lost 6 bases and J lost 3 bases. The CDR3 totals 16 residues. Germline lookup yields CDR1 MNHNY and CDR2 SVGAGI (reference sequence). CDR3 nucleotide sequence: TGTGCCAGCAGCCGCGGACTAGCGGGGGGGACAGATACGCAGTATTTT. Protein product: CASSRGLAGGTDTQYF.

The V call is TRBV4-1, the J call TRBJ2-1; 11 bases align to TRBD2. CDR1 and CDR2 (germline): MGHRA, YSYEKL. CDR3 length equals 16 residues. Losses at the gene ends were 6 bases for V and 5 bases for J; bases not matched to a gene: 9. Here the CDR3 reads CASRPRTSGPDNEQFF. Here the CDR3 DNA reads TGCGCCAGCAGACCCAGGACTAGCGGGCCCGACAATGAGCAGTTCTTC.

The chain combines TRBV27 with TRBJ2-3; the D gene is possibly TRBD2 (5 bases). This CDR3 has 18 amino acids. Per germline, CDR1 MNHEY and CDR2 SMNVEV (reference sequence). Deletions cut 2 bases from V and 3 bases from J, with 21 bases between. The CDR3 sequence: CASSLIGMSGAQTDTQYF. As DNA, the CDR3 is TGTGCCAGCAGTTTAATAGGTATGAGCGGAGCTCAAACAGATACGCAGTATTTT.

The chain is built from TRBV3-1 (or the pseudogene TRBV3-2) and TRBJ1-2, with 7 bases matching TRBD1. Trimming at V came to 4 bases and at J to 2 bases, leaving 7 bases not matched to a gene. The CDR3 covers 15 residues. Germline CDR1 is LGHDT and CDR2 is YNNKEL (reference sequence). The CDR3 region is CASSPRQGANYGYTF. The CDR3 nucleotides are TGTGCCAGCAGCCCAAGACAGGGAGCAAACTATGGCTACACCTTC.

The chain recombines TRBV7-6 with TRBJ2-1; 13 positions agree with TRBD2. The CDR3 sequence is 22 residues long. Per germline, CDR1 SGHVS and CDR2 FNYEAQ. With 3 bases clipped from V and 0 bases from J, the junction kept 17 bases outside the gene matches. The CDR3 DNA sequence: TGTGCCAGCAGCTTTGAACTAGCGGGGGGGTTTCTAGGCCCCAGCTCCTACAATGAGCAGTTCTTC. It yields the protein CASSFELAGGFLGPSSYNEQFF.

The genes are TRBV19 and TRBJ2-2; 9 bases align to TRBD1. The CDR3 consists of 15 residues. Germline CDR1 and CDR2: LNHDA and SQIVND (reference sequence). The V segment lost 9 bases and the J segment 6 bases; nucleotides outside the gene matches: 11. CDR3 in DNA: TGTGCCAGCAGACCGGGACAGGGACCAGCCGGGGAGCTGTTTTTT. It is translated as CASRPGQGPAGELFF.

This CDR3 reads CASSEIILAGGRSDTQYF. CDR3 sequence (DNA): TGTGCCAGCAGTGAAATTATACTAGCGGGGGGCCGCAGTGATACGCAGTATTTT. The chain combines TRBV6-1 with TRBJ2-3; the match to TRBD2 covers 12 bases. The CDR3 totals 18 residues. Germline CDR1 and CDR2: MNHNS and SASEGT. The junction had 12 bases not matched to a gene; V was cut back by 2 bases and J by 6 bases.

The chain combines TRBV5-6 with TRBJ1-2; 9 nucleotides match TRBD1. V lost 5 bases and J lost 3; bases outside the gene matches: 11. CDR3 length: 16 residues. The germline gives CDR1 SGHDT, CDR2 YYEEEE. CDR3 residues: CASRPFNTGGHYGYTF. CDR3 coding DNA: TGTGCCAGCAGGCCTTTCAACACAGGGGGCCACTATGGCTACACCTTC. Supplemented by reference TRBV5-6 and TRBJ1-2, the full variable domain reads DAGVTQSPTHLIKTRGQQVTLRCSPKSGHDTVSWYQQALGQGPQFIFQYYEEEERQRGNFPDRFSGHQFPNYSSELNVNALLLGDSALYLCASRPFNTGGHYGYTFGSGTRLTVV.

The V gene is TRBV3-1 (or the pseudogene TRBV3-2), the J gene TRBJ1-1, with 7 bases matching TRBD1. The length of the CDR3 is 14 residues. CDR1 is LGHDT, CDR2 YNNKEL, per germline (reference sequence). V lost 7 bases and J lost 3; bases outside the gene matches: 8. Here the CDR3 reads CASTPRGQYTEAFF. The CDR3 bases are TGTGCCAGCACCCCTAGGGGGCAGTACACTGAAGCTTTCTTT.

The chain recombines TRBV6-5 with TRBJ2-7; D gene uncertain. Germline lookup yields CDR1 MNHEY and CDR2 SVGAGI. The V end was cut by 8 bases, the J end by 3 bases, with 5 bases between. The CDR3 is 10 amino acids. The CDR3 nucleotides are TGTGCCAGCGGCAGCTACGAGCAGTACTTC. Translating it yields CASGSYEQYF.

J is TRBJ1-6 and V is TRBV15, with D tentatively TRBD1 (6 bases). Germline CDR1 and CDR2: LNHNV and YYDKDF (reference sequence). The V gene lost 4 bases and the J gene lost 4 bases, with 20 bases spanning the gap. The CDR3 extends over 18 amino acids. CDR3 DNA sequence: TGTGCCACCAGCACATCCCTTGGGGGACACTTATATAATTCACCCCTCCACTTT. Translation gives CATSTSLGGHLYNSPLHF.

V gene TRBV10-2 combines with J gene TRBJ1-6; 7 bases match TRBD1. The germline V gene has CDR1 WSHSY and CDR2 SAAADI. There are 13 residues in the CDR3. V shed 9 bases, J shed 6 bases, and the junction held 5 bases outside the gene matches. The CDR3 reads CASSGQTNSPLHF. The DNA for the CDR3 is TGCGCCAGTTCGGGACAGACTAATTCACCCCTCCACTTT.

In DNA form, the CDR3 reads TGTGCCAGTACCCCCAGGGGATATTGGTACAACACTGAAGCTTTCTTT. This gives the protein CASTPRGYWYNTEAFF. The chain recombines TRBV19 with TRBJ1-1, with a weak D call TRBD1 (6 bases). Germline CDR1 is LNHDA and CDR2 is SQIVND (reference sequence). The CDR3 covers 16 residues. V lost 7 bases and J lost 2, with 20 bases in between.

The chain recombines TRBV5-4 with TRBJ2-2; 10 bases agree with TRBD2. CDR3 size: 15 residues. Germline CDR1 is SGHNT and CDR2 is YYREEE (reference sequence). The V segment lost 1 base and the J segment 5 bases; nucleotides outside the gene matches: 2. In nucleotides, the CDR3 is TGTGCCAGCAGCTTGACTAGCGGGGTTACCGGGGAGCTGTTTTTT. It translates to CASSLTSGVTGELFF.

The J gene is TRBJ1-5, the V gene TRBV5-1; D is ambiguous. This CDR3 spans 13 amino acids. Trimming took 4 bases from V and 11 from J, leaving 16 bases between them. Germline V lookup: CDR1 SGHRS, CDR2 YFSETQ. In DNA, the CDR3 is TGCGCCAGCAGCGTCGGTCTAGCCGGGGCCCAGCATTTT. This sequence encodes CASSVGLAGAQHF.

This chain connects TRBV7-6 to TRBJ2-1; 9 bases map to TRBD2. Trimming at V came to 3 bases and at J to 10 bases, leaving 16 bases not matched to a gene. The CDR3 covers 17 residues. Per germline, CDR1 SGHVS and CDR2 FNYEAQ. The CDR3 DNA sequence: TGTGCCAGCAGCTTCGACGTCCAAGCGGGGGGCCCCGGGGAGCAGTTCTTC. It is translated as CASSFDVQAGGPGEQFF.

This rearrangement joins TRBV2 to TRBJ1-6; 8 positions agree with TRBD1. The V gene end was trimmed by 6 bases and the J gene end by 7 bases; junction bases not matched to a gene: 5. The germline V gene encodes CDR1 SNHLY and CDR2 FYNNEI. The CDR3 extends over 14 amino acids. The CDR3 DNA sequence: TGTGCCAGCAGGGACAGGGTCGCCAATTCACCCCTCCACTTT. It specifies CASRDRVANSPLHF.

This clone turned up a few times. The chain joins TRBV2 to TRBJ1-6; D is undetermined. This CDR3 is 15 amino acids long. Per the germline V gene, CDR1 is SNHLY and CDR2 is FYNNEI. V dropped 5 bases and J dropped 5 bases, with 13 bases sitting between them. The chain's CDR3 is CASSTSRSNNSPLHF. The CDR3 nucleotides read TGTGCCAGCAGTACGAGCAGGTCCAATAATTCACCCCTCCACTTT.

The V and J genes are TRBV27 and TRBJ1-5, with 9 bases that match TRBD1. Per germline, CDR1 MNHEY and CDR2 SMNVEV (reference sequence). V gave up 6 bases and J gave up 6 bases; unmatched junction bases: 12. This CDR3 has 16 amino acids. CDR3 coding DNA: TGTGCCAGCAGAACGACGGGACAGGGAGGAGGTCAGCCCCAGCATTTT. It specifies CASRTTGQGGGQPQHF.

The chain carries TRBV27 and TRBJ2-7, with 9 bases fitting TRBD2. After removal of 4 bases from V and 9 bases from J, the junction contained 4 bases not matched to a gene. The germline gives CDR1 MNHEY, CDR2 SMNVEV (reference sequence). The CDR3 is 12 residues long. The CDR3 sequence is CASSSSGVVQYF. The CDR3 DNA reads TGTGCCAGCAGTTCTAGCGGGGTAGTGCAGTACTTC.

CDR3 sequence (DNA): TGTGCCATCAGTGAGTCATCGTGGGCGACAGGGGAAGCTTTCTTT. Translating gives CAISESSWATGEAFF. The rearrangement links TRBV10-3 to TRBJ1-1; 7 bases align to TRBD1. This CDR3 region has 15 residues. Germline CDR1 is ENHRY and CDR2 is SYGVKD. J was trimmed by 8 bases and V by 0 bases; bases with no gene match: 9.

This rearrangement joins TRBV18 to TRBJ2-3; 8 bases are shared with TRBD2. J was trimmed by 3 bases and V by 1 base; bases with no gene match: 0. Germline V gene lookup returns CDR1 KGHSH and CDR2 LQKENI. This CDR3 is 14 amino acids long. CDR3 DNA sequence: TGTGCCAGCTCACCACGCGGGGGGACAGATACGCAGTATTTT. Protein product: CASSPRGGTDTQYF.

The chain is built from TRBV2 and TRBJ1-5, with D tentatively TRBD1 (6 bases). CDR3 length: 15 residues. Per the germline V gene, CDR1 is SNHLY and CDR2 is FYNNEI. The V end lost 6 bases, the J end lost 0 bases, and 12 bases lay between the germline ends. CDR3 nucleotides: TGTGCCAGCAGGGCCGGGACACTTAGCAATCAGCCCCAGCATTTT. Encoded protein: CASRAGTLSNQPQHF.

The J gene is TRBJ1-1, the V gene TRBV7-9; tentatively, D is TRBD1 (5 bases). The V and J ends lost 7 bases and 0 bases respectively, with 21 bases between them. The CDR3 loop spans 17 amino acids. Per the germline V gene, CDR1 is SEHNR and CDR2 is FQNEAQ (reference sequence). CDR3: CASKLQGAGYMNTEAFF. CDR3 sequence (DNA): TGTGCCAGCAAGCTCCAGGGTGCCGGCTACATGAACACTGAAGCTTTCTTT.

This chain connects TRBV11-2 to TRBJ1-3, with TRBD1 matching over 10 bases. CDR1 is SGHAT and CDR2 is FQNNGV in the germline V gene. CDR3 length equals 15 residues. Trimming took 8 bases from V and 1 from J; bases not matched to a gene: 5. CDR3 sequence reads: CASEGQGKSGNTIYF. CDR3 nucleotide sequence: TGTGCCAGCGAGGGACAGGGGAAATCTGGAAACACCATATATTTT.

This chain joins TRBV5-8 and TRBJ1-2, with a possible D match to TRBD1 (6 bases). Trimming removed 4 bases at V and 5 bases at J, with 15 bases between. From germline, CDR1 is SGHTS and CDR2 YDEGEE. This CDR3 is built from 14 residues. The CDR3 bases are TGTGCCAGCAGCGCCCGGGACAATTGGTATGGCTACACCTTC. It specifies CASSARDNWYGYTF.

This chain joins TRBV6-5 and TRBJ1-5; D is unclear. Per germline, CDR1 MNHEY and CDR2 SVGAGI. CDR3 size: 13 residues. The ends were cut back, 6 bases at V and 15 bases at J, with 21 bases in the middle. CDR3: CASSPTLTRSLHF. CDR3 DNA: TGTGCCAGCAGCCCGACCCTGACTCGGTCTCTGCATTTT.

V is TRBV27 and J is TRBJ2-2; 7 bases fit TRBD2. Per germline, CDR1 MNHEY and CDR2 SMNVEV (reference sequence). The junction had 12 bases not matched to a gene; V was cut back by 2 bases and J by 6 bases. The CDR3 spans 17 residues. CDR3 coding DNA: TGTGCCAGCAGTTTACGGACCGGACTAGGGTTTGCCGGGGAGCTGTTTTTT. As protein: CASSLRTGLGFAGELFF.

The rearrangement joins TRBV9 to TRBJ1-2, with D perhaps TRBD1 (5 bases). CDR1 is SGDLS and CDR2 is YYNGEE in the germline V gene. Trimming shortened V by 4 bases and J by 4 bases, and 14 bases separated the two germline ends. This CDR3 has 14 residues. CDR3 in DNA: TGTGCCAGCAGCCAGACAGTATTTGGCTATGGCTACACCTTC. Amino acids: CASSQTVFGYGYTF.